One sample yielded the 24 T cell receptor beta chains listed below, sequenced in a study of blood T cells in healthy people across ages. Combining a sample-barcoded 5' primer with a J-beta primer mix, a second PCR ran for about 7 to 11 cycles. TCRdb fed the 5' RACE reads into MiXCR, producing one record per CDR3 protein. Here the sample spans 1.5 million to 2 million distinct CDR3 sequences, 28% being singletons. Sequenced: blood. The source is a woman aged 30 to 39 in good health.

This clonotype was counted at least ten times. The chain carries TRBV5-5 and TRBJ2-1; 14 positions match TRBD2. The V segment lost 0 bases and the J segment 8 bases; nucleotides outside the gene matches: 4. There are 16 residues in the CDR3. Looked up from germline, CDR1 is SGHKS and CDR2 is YYEKEE (reference sequence). In DNA, the CDR3 is TGTGCCAGCAGCTTGGTGGGGACTAGCGGGAGTTATGAGCAGTTCTTC. It codes for CASSLVGTSGSYEQFF.

This clonotype was seen a few times. J is TRBJ2-5 and V is TRBV5-1; 9 bases map to TRBD2. Per the germline V gene, CDR1 is SGHRS and CDR2 is YFSETQ. This CDR3 is 17 amino acids long. V was pared by 0 bases and J by 2 bases, with 8 bases of the junction left unmatched. The CDR3 loop reads CASSLGAPSGGQETQYF. DNA for the CDR3: TGCGCCAGCAGCTTGGGGGCCCCCAGCGGGGGGCAAGAGACCCAGTACTTC.

The V and J genes are TRBV10-2 and TRBJ2-2, with TRBD2 identical over 8 bases. The V gene's germline CDR1 is WSHSY and CDR2 SAAADI. Losses at the gene ends were 7 bases for V and 6 bases for J; bases not matched to a gene: 4. The length of the CDR3 is 13 residues. CDR3 in amino acids: CASNPGGAGELFF. CDR3 DNA: TGCGCCAGCAACCCGGGGGGGGCCGGGGAGCTGTTTTTT.

As for this clonotype: Since a much larger clone is just one base distant, this may be a read error. The chain carries TRBV6-5 and TRBJ2-3; tentative D call: TRBD2 (6 bases). This CDR3 has 15 amino acids. Germline V gene data show CDR1 as MNHEY and CDR2 as SVGAGI. The CDR3 coding sequence is TGTGCCAGCAGTTACTCGAGGGGAGGCACAGGTACGCAGTATTTT. It yields the protein CASSYSRGGTGTQYF.

The V gene is TRBV6-5, the J gene TRBJ2-3, with D maybe TRBD1 (6 bases). The V gene lost 6 bases and the J gene lost 3 bases, with 13 bases spanning the gap. Looked up from germline, CDR1 is MNHEY and CDR2 is SVGAGI. The CDR3 runs 14 residues. CDR3 coding DNA: TGTGCCAGCAGAGTGATGCAGGGGACAGATACGCAGTATTTT. Translated: CASRVMQGTDTQYF.

CDR3 DNA sequence: TGCAGTGCTGGCTATTTGACTGGGGCCTACGAGCAGTTCTTC. This encodes CSAGYLTGAYEQFF. This rearrangement joins TRBV20-1 to TRBJ2-1; maybe TRBD1 (5 bases). V was trimmed by 5 bases and J by 10 bases, leaving 21 bases between them. The germline V gene encodes CDR1 DFQATT and CDR2 SNEGSKA (reference sequence). This CDR3 comprises 14 residues.

The chain employs TRBV7-2 and TRBJ2-4, with no clear D. The CDR3 has 13 residues. Germline loops: CDR1 SGHTA, CDR2 FQGNSA. The ends were cut back, 2 bases at V and 8 bases at J, with 10 bases in the middle. CDR3 DNA sequence: TGTGCCAGCAGCTTACCAGCTAAAGACATTCAGTACTTC. This sequence encodes CASSLPAKDIQYF.

This clonotype has just a few counts. The junction differs from germline at one of its ends, possibly a read error. This sequence joins TRBV4-1 and TRBJ2-4; D unresolved. Per the germline V gene, CDR1 is MGHRA and CDR2 is YSYEKL. This CDR3 has 14 residues. As DNA, the CDR3 is TGCGCCATCAGCCAGGACCCATTATCAGGAGAGCAGTACTTC. Translation gives CAISQDPLSGEQYF.

V is TRBV12-3 or TRBV12-4 and J is TRBJ1-5; no reliable D call. Trimming left V 2 bases short and J 1 base short, with 12 bases between. The CDR3 has 16 amino acids. In DNA form, the CDR3 reads TGTGCCAGCAGTTTAAGTAGGCCGGAAAGCAATCAGCCCCAGCATTTT. It specifies CASSLSRPESNQPQHF.

This clonotype was detected only a few times. The chain has TRBV29-1 and TRBJ1-2, with D possibly TRBD1 on 6 matching bases. Looked up from germline, CDR1 is SQVTM and CDR2 is ANQGSEA. Trimming cost V 8 bases and J 2 bases, with 15 bases left between them. The CDR3 covers 13 residues. CDR3 residues: CSIQWGGNYGYTF. Here the CDR3 DNA reads TGCAGCATTCAGTGGGGGGGCAACTATGGCTACACCTTC.

The CDR3 loop is CAISEDRADTEAFF. The CDR3 DNA sequence: TGTGCCATCAGTGAAGACAGGGCAGACACTGAAGCTTTCTTT. The chain employs TRBV10-3 and TRBJ1-1, with 7 bases identical to TRBD1. Germline V gene data show CDR1 as ENHRY and CDR2 as SYGVKD. The CDR3 consists of 14 residues. V lost 3 bases to trimming and J lost 3 bases; unmatched junction nucleotides: 4.

The chain couples TRBV29-1 to TRBJ2-3, with a tentative D call TRBD1 (6 bases). CDR3 length: 14 amino acids. V lost 4 bases, J lost 0 bases, and 11 bases lay in between. Per germline, CDR1 SQVTM and CDR2 ANQGSEA. The CDR3 protein is CSVAGRGSTDTQYF. For the CDR3, the DNA is TGCAGCGTTGCCGGCAGGGGTAGCACAGATACGCAGTATTTT.

The chain links TRBV5-1 to TRBJ2-7; D assignment may be TRBD1 or TRBD2 (5 bases each). The DNA end favors TRBJ2-5, so the J call may be wrong. Germline V gives CDR1 SGHRS, CDR2 YFSETQ. The CDR3 runs 16 residues. The CDR3 reads CASSSDLGARGGTQYF. As DNA, the CDR3 is TGCGCCAGCAGCTCGGACCTAGGAGCGAGGGGTGGGACCCAGTACTTC.

This chain uses TRBV3-1 with TRBJ1-1, with D hard to call. V lost 3 bases to trimming and J lost 1 base, with 9 bases between them. The CDR3 spans 14 residues. CDR1 is LGHDT, CDR2 YNNKEL, per germline (reference sequence). For the CDR3, the DNA is TGTGCCAGCAGCCACCTGACCTCGAACACTGAAGCTTTCTTT. This gives the protein CASSHLTSNTEAFF.

Notes on this clonotype: One end of the junction is discordant with germline, which a read error may explain. The chain couples TRBV7-3 to TRBJ2-1, with D unresolved. This CDR3 has 12 residues. Germline V lookup: CDR1 SGHTA, CDR2 FQGTGA. The CDR3: CASSLNEAKDIF. The CDR3 DNA follows: TGTGCCAGCAGCTTAAATGAAGCGAAAGACATCTTC.

With respect to this clonotype: One end of the junction does not line up with germline, which may come from a read error. The chain joins TRBV6-1 to TRBJ2-1; the match to TRBD2 covers 11 bases. The CDR3 totals 17 residues. Germline CDR1 reads MNHNS; CDR2 reads SASEGT. CDR3 amino acids: CAGSPLSGGAPTNEQFF. In DNA, the CDR3 is TGTGCCGGCAGTCCCCTTAGCGGGGGGGCCCCCACCAATGAGCAGTTCTTC.

The CDR3 DNA follows: TGTGCCAGCAGTTTGCAGGAGTTGGCAGGCGAGCAGTTCTTC. Translating it yields CASSLQELAGEQFF. V and J are TRBV12-3 or TRBV12-4 and TRBJ2-1; the D is unclear. CDR3 length: 14 residues. Between the trimmed V and J ends, which lost 3 bases and 10 bases, there was a span of 16 bases.

Notes on this clonotype: At one of its ends the junction is not consistent with the germline gene, which may arise from a read error. CDR3 sequence: CASNHRGNRPQHF. The CDR3, as DNA: TGTGCCAGCAACCACAGGGGAAATCGGCCCCAGCATTTT. The chain recombines TRBV19 with TRBJ1-5; TRBD1 matches 7 bases. This CDR3 spans 13 amino acids. The germline gives CDR1 LNHDA, CDR2 SQIVND (reference sequence).

The chain uses TRBV7-9 and TRBJ2-1; D possibly corresponds to TRBD2 (5 bases). Germline CDR1 SEHNR, CDR2 FQNEAQ (reference sequence). CDR3 length: 13 residues. V was trimmed by 11 bases and J by 13 bases, leaving 24 bases between them. In DNA form, the CDR3 reads TGTGCCCGCTGGGGTCCGTCGGAGGAGACCCAGTTCTTC. Encoded protein: CARWGPSEETQFF.

The table lists this clonotype with a few counts. This chain joins TRBV4-2 and TRBJ2-6; D may be TRBD2 (6 bases). The CDR3 has 18 amino acids. Germline CDR1 is LGHNA and CDR2 is YNFKEQ. Trimming stripped 0 bases from V and 4 bases from J, with 16 bases between. The CDR3 coding sequence is TGTGCCAGCAGCCAAGAGAATCTCCTAGCGCCCGGGGCCAACGTCCTGACTTTC. Residues: CASSQENLLAPGANVLTF.

The chain combines TRBV6-2 or TRBV6-3 with TRBJ2-1; 8 nucleotides match TRBD2. This CDR3 spans 14 amino acids. V was pared by 9 bases and J by 1 base, with 5 bases of the junction left unmatched. Germline values: CDR1 MNHEY, CDR2 SVGEGT. The CDR3 nucleotides are TGTGCCAGTAAACTAGCGGTTTCCTACAATGAGCAGTTCTTC. Translation gives CASKLAVSYNEQFF.

The chain combines TRBV3-1 with TRBJ2-1; D remains unclear. This CDR3 has 13 residues. Trimming took 0 bases from V and 8 from J, leaving 8 bases between them. Germline-derived CDR1 and CDR2 are LGHDT and YNNKEL (reference sequence). The CDR3 protein is CASSQEGKDEQFF. CDR3 DNA: TGTGCCAGCAGCCAAGAAGGGAAGGATGAGCAGTTCTTC.

This clonotype has a count of ten or more. The V call is TRBV5-1, the J call TRBJ2-1; D unresolved. Trimming stripped 2 bases from V and 5 bases from J, with 5 bases between. This CDR3 region has 12 residues. Germline CDR1 reads SGHRS; CDR2 reads YFSETQ. CDR3 sequence (DNA): TGCGCCAGCAGCTTCCTGAACAATGAGCAGTTCTTC. Its protein product is CASSFLNNEQFF.

The chain is built from TRBV21-1 and TRBJ2-7; the table's D call TRBD1 went unverified against the DNA. TRBV21-1 is a pseudogene segment. The CDR3 spans 16 residues. This CDR3 reads CASSKAYKDPAPEQYF. Written as DNA, the CDR3 is TGTGCCAGCAGCAAAGCCTATAAGGACCCGGCCCCCGAGCAGTACTTC.